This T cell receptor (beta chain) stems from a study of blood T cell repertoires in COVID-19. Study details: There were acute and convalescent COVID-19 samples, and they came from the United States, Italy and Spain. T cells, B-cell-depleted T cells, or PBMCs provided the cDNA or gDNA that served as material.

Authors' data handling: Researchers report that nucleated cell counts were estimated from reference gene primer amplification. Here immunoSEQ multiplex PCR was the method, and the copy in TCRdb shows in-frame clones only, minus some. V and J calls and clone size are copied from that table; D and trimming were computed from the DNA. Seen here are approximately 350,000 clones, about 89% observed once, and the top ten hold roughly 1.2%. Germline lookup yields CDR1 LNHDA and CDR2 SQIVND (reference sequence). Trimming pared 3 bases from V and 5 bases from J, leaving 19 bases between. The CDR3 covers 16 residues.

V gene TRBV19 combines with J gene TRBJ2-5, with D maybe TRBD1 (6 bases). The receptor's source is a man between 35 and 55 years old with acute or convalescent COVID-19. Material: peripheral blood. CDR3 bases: TGTGCCAGTAGTATGGCTGGGTGGACAGCCCGGGAGACCCAGTACTTC. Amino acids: CASSMAGWTARETQYF.